The clone carrying this TCR beta chain showed up many times. Antigen unknown. For TCR beta, libraries came from quantitative 5'-RACE with molecular barcodes. TCRdb reanalysed the 5' RACE reads using MiXCR and keeps one entry per CDR3 protein. The sample contains approximately 69,000 distinct CDR3 sequences, about 5.4% of which appear only once. This sample was taken from a study of CD8 T cells in ankylosing spondylitis. The germline CDR1 and CDR2 sequences are SGHAT and FQNNGV. Trimming at V came to 0 bases and at J to 14 bases, leaving 4 bases not matched to a gene. This CDR3 comprises 12 residues. Study-level points and caveats: Clones tied to disease were said to be significantly enriched in matched ankylosing spondylitis synovial fluid.

The J gene is TRBJ1-2, the V gene TRBV11-2, with TRBD1 matching 9 bases. The sample was blood, either unsorted or a sorted T cell fraction (not recorded which). The TCR comes from a male donor with ankylosing spondylitis or in good health (not recorded which). CDR3 amino acids: CASSLDSGQGTF. The CDR3 DNA is TGTGCCAGCAGCTTAGATTCGGGACAGGGAACCTTC.